This note documents a single TCR beta chain sequence. This specimen belongs to a study of blood T cell repertoires in COVID-19. Per the germline V gene, CDR1 is MNHNS and CDR2 is SASEGT. V lost 3 bases, J lost 1 base, and 9 bases stayed unmatched. The CDR3 contains 16 residues. Sequencing used immunoSEQ multiplex PCR; TCRdb keeps in-frame clones, though not all of them. The sample has 30,000 to 35,000 clones, 90% seen once. The receptor was isolated from an elderly man with acute or convalescent COVID-19. Material: peripheral blood. This chain joins TRBV6-1 and TRBJ2-7, with 7 bases fitting TRBD1. The CDR3 bases are TGTGCCAGCAGTGACCTACAGGGGCTTGGGTCCTACGAGCAGTACTTC. It translates to CASSDLQGLGSYEQYF.